This paragraph reports one T cell receptor (beta chain). Its target is unknown. Germline values: CDR1 SGHRS, CDR2 YFSETQ. Trimming shortened V by 4 bases and J by 1 base, and 11 bases separated the two germline ends. The CDR3 sequence is 14 residues long. This sample was included in a study of cytomegalovirus exposure and HLA in healthy donors. Study context: As an earlier analysis found, 150 million to 200 million T cells yielded about 120 million unique TCR beta sequences. Study-level results: The study flagged about 150 TCR beta chains as cytomegalovirus-associated.

Amplification used 60 Vbeta primers and 13 Jbeta primers. Profiled with immunoSEQ multiplex PCR; TCRdb holds only in-frame clones, not every one. The table lists around 140,000 clones, approximately 82% of them singletons. This sequence joins TRBV5-1 and TRBJ1-2; the D is unclear. This TCR came from a man aged 25-45 years in good health and CMV-seropositive. The sequenced sample consisted of PBMCs. For the CDR3, the DNA is TGCGCCAGCAGCACGGGTCAGAGTAACTATGGCTACACCTTC. Translated: CASSTGQSNYGYTF.